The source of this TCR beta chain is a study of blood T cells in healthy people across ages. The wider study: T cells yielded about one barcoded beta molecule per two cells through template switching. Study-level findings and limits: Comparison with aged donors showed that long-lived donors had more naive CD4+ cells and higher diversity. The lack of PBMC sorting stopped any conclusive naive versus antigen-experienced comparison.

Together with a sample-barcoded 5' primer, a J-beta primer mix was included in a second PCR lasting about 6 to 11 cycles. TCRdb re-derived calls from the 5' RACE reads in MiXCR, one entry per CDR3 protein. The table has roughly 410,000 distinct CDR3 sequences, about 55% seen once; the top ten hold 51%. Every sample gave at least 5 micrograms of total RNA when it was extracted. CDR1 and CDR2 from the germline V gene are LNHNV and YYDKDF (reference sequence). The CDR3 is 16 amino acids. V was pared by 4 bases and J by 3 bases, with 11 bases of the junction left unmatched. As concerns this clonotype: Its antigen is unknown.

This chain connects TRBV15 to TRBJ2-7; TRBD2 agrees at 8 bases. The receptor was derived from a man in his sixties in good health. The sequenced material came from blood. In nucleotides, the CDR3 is TGTGCCACCAGCAAGGTACCGGGGACTAGTCGCTACGAGCAGTACTTC. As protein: CATSKVPGTSRYEQYF.